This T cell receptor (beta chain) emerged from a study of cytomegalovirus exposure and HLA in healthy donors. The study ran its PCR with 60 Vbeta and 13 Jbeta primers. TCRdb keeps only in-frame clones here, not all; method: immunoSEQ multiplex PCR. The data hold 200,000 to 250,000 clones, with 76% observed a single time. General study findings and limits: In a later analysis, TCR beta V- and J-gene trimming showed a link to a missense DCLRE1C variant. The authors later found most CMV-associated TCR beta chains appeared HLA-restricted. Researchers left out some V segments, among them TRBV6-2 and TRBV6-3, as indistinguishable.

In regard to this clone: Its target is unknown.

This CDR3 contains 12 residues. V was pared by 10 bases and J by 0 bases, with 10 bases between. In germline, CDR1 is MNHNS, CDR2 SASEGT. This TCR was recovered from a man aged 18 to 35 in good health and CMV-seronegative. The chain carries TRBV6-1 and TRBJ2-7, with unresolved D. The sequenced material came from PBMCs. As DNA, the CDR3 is TGTGCCACACAACTAAGCTCCTACGAGCAGTACTTC. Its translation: CATQLSSYEQYF.